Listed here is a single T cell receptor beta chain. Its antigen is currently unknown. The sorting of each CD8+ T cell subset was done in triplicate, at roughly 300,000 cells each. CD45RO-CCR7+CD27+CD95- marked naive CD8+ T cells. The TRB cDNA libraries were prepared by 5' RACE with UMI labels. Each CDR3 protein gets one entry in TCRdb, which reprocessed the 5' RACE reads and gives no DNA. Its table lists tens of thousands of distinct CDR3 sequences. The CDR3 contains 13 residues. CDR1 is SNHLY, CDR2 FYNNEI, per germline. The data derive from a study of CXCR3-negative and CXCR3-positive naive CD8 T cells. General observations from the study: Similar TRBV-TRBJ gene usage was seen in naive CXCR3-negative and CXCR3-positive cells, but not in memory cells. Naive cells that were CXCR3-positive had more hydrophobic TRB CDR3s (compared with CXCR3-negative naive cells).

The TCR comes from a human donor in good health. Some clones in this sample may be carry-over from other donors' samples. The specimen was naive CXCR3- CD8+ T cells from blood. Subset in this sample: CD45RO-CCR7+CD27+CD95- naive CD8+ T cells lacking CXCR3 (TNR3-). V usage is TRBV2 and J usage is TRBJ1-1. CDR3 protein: CASSPASGTEAFF.